These T cell receptor beta chains were read from a single sample in a study of T cell repertoires in cytomegalovirus infection. No antigen is known for these receptors. TCRdb re-called the reads through MiXCR, storing one row per CDR3 protein. The sample carries approximately 49,000 distinct CDR3 sequences, roughly 20% recorded once. The material sequenced was CD8+ T cells from cultured PBMCs, taken from culture after CMV antigen stimulation. These receptors were collected from a human donor in good health (CMV status not recorded). Some clones in this sample may be carry-over from other donors' samples. The CDR3 runs from the conserved cysteine through the conserved F or W. The D gene is left open where the match is weak. Clone sizes are given selectively: once, few, many, or a class where the clone is expanded.

len | j_gene | v_gene | d_gene | abundance | CDR3nt | CDR3aa
14 | TRBJ1-2 | TRBV7-9 | NA | many | TGTGCCAGCATCCAACTCCCTAACGGCTATGGCTACACCTTC | CASIQLPNGYGYTF
18 | TRBJ1-1 | TRBV4-2 | NA | once | TGTGCCAGCAGCCAAGATGGATCTACCGGGCCCCTGAACACTGAAGCTTTCTTT | CASSQDGSTGPLNTEAFF
14 | TRBJ2-1 | TRBV2 | TRBD2 | NA | TGTGCCAGCCCACTAGCGGGGGGGCCTAGTGAGCAGTTCTTC | CASPLAGGPSEQFF
16 | TRBJ2-7 | TRBV7-6 | TRBD1 | NA | TGTGCCAGCAGCTTACCCACCCGGGGACAGGGAAACGAGCAGTACTTC | CASSLPTRGQGNEQYF
14 | TRBJ2-1 | TRBV6-6 | NA | once | TGTGCCAGCAGACGGGTAAGCTCCTACAATGAGCAGTTCTTC | CASRRVSSYNEQFF
15 | TRBJ2-1 | TRBV10-3 | TRBD2 | few | TGTGCCATCAGCCTAGCGGGGGGGCCTAGCGATGAGCAGTTCTTC | CAISLAGGPSDEQFF
16 | TRBJ2-1 | TRBV7-9 | NA | medium-sized | TGTGCCAGCAGATTTCACGGCTACGCGGAGGGGAATGAGCAGTTCTTC | CASRFHGYAEGNEQFF
18 | TRBJ1-5 | TRBV6-1 | NA | NA | TGTGCCAGCAGTGAATTTGGTCGGAGGGGTGGGAGCAATCAGCCCCAGCATTTT | CASSEFGRRGGSNQPQHF
14 | TRBJ2-3 | TRBV7-2 | TRBD2 | NA | TGTGCCAGCAGCGTACCGGGACTAGTAAACACGCAGTATTTT | CASSVPGLVNTQYF
12 | TRBJ2-7 | TRBV12-3/TRBV12-4 | TRBD2 | NA | TGTGCCAGCAGCGGGGGGAGGTACGAGCAGTACTTC | CASSGGRYEQYF
20 | TRBJ1-1 | TRBV5-1 | TRBD1 | NA | TGCGCCAGCAGCCTTCACGGGCGTCAAGAACAGGGGATGAAAAACACTGAAGCTTTCTTT | CASSLHGRQEQGMKNTEAFF
13 | TRBJ1-2 | TRBV7-9 | NA | few | TGTGCCAGCAGCTATCGGGAAAACTATGGCTACACCTTC | CASSYRENYGYTF
13 | TRBJ1-1 | TRBV7-9 | NA | few | TGTGCCACGAGGCGGGCAAAGAACACTGAAGCTTTCTTT | CATRRAKNTEAFF
16 | TRBJ2-2 | TRBV7-9 | TRBD1 | few | TGTGCCAGCAGCTTATGGGGACAGGGGAGCACCGGGGAGCTGTTTTTT | CASSLWGQGSTGELFF
14 | TRBJ2-7 | TRBV7-2 | TRBD1 | NA | TGTGCCAGCAGCCCCGGACAGGTGACCTACGAGCAGTACTTC | CASSPGQVTYEQYF
15 | TRBJ2-1 | TRBV2 | TRBD2 | few | TGTGCCAGCAGTAAGACTAGCGGGAGAGAGAATGAGCAGTTCTTC | CASSKTSGRENEQFF
18 | TRBJ1-3 | TRBV7-6 | NA | few | TGTGCCAGCAGCTTATCCCCCCCGCAGGAGCCCTTAGGGAACACCATATATTTT | CASSLSPPQEPLGNTIYF
15 | TRBJ1-2 | TRBV7-9 | NA | many | TGTGCCAGCAGCTTGAGGCAGACGGCAAACTATGGCTACACCTTC | CASSLRQTANYGYTF
13 | TRBJ2-7 | TRBV12-3/TRBV12-4 | NA | few | TGTGCCAGCAGTTTCGGAGGGGCCGACGAGCAGTACTTC | CASSFGGADEQYF
13 | TRBJ2-1 | TRBV28 | NA | few | TGTGCCAGCAATTCCGGACTCTACAATGAGCAGTTCTTC | CASNSGLYNEQFF
15 | TRBJ1-1 | TRBV7-6 | TRBD1 | NA | TGTGCCAGCAGCTTAGCTGGACAGGGTAACACTGAAGCTTTCTTT | CASSLAGQGNTEAFF
14 | TRBJ2-7 | TRBV10-3 | TRBD1 | NA | TGTGCCGTCCTGGACAGGGGGAAGTTGGACGAGCAGTACTTC | CAVLDRGKLDEQYF
14 | TRBJ2-7 | TRBV7-2 | NA | few | TGTGCCAGCAGCTTAAGACGCCTGCCCTACGAGCAGTACTTC | CASSLRRLPYEQYF
12 | TRBJ1-1 | TRBV6-2/TRBV6-3 | NA | many | TGTGCCAGCAGTAAGACCGGTGTGAAAGCTTTCTTT | CASSKTGVKAFF
14 | TRBJ2-1 | TRBV7-9 | NA | few | TGTGCCAGCCAAGAGGCAGGGGTCTTTGATGAGCAGTTCTTC | CASQEAGVFDEQFF